Shown below are 17 T cell receptor beta chains from a single sample sequenced in a study of long-term antiretroviral therapy in people with HIV. The libraries were made with immunoSEQ v3.0 at survey level. Clones were read by immunoSEQ multiplex PCR, and TCRdb kept only the in-frame ones, dropping some. The repertoire consists of approximately 7,900 clones, with roughly 82% occurring once and the leading ten covering approximately 17%. The sample consisted of unsorted PBMCs, taken 0.1 years after starting antiretroviral therapy. The receptors were sampled from a man in his forties with HIV.

The rearrangement uses TRBV9 and TRBJ1-5; the D gene is possibly TRBD1 (5 bases). This CDR3 region has 14 residues. Germline V gene lookup returns CDR1 SGDLS and CDR2 YYNGEE. V lost 3 bases, J lost 4 bases, and 11 bases lay in between. The CDR3 DNA reads as TGTGCCAGCAGCGCCGGGACGGGGAATCAGCCCCAGCATTTT. It translates to CASSAGTGNQPQHF.

The V call is TRBV29-1, the J call TRBJ1-3; D is ambiguous. The CDR3 is 13 residues long. Germline assignment: CDR1 SQVTM and CDR2 ANQGSEA. V gave up 6 bases and J gave up 0 bases, with 9 bases separating them. This CDR3 is CSVAGLSGNTIYF. CDR3 sequence (DNA): TGCAGCGTAGCCGGCCTCTCTGGAAACACCATATATTTT.

The rearrangement uses TRBV10-3 and TRBJ2-1; TRBD2 matches at 9 bases. The CDR3 has 15 residues. V shed 4 bases, J shed 5 bases, and the junction held 6 bases outside the gene matches. Germline-derived CDR1 and CDR2 are ENHRY and SYGVKD. The DNA for the CDR3 is TGTGCCATCAGTGGGTCTAGCGGGGCAAACAATGAGCAGTTCTTC. Translating it yields CAISGSSGANNEQFF.

V gene TRBV30 combines with J gene TRBJ1-1; TRBD1 is a possible D gene (6 bases). The V end lost 0 bases, the J end lost 2 bases, and 13 bases lay between the germline ends. CDR3 length: 15 amino acids. Germline V gene data show CDR1 as GTSNPN and CDR2 as SVGIG (reference sequence). CDR3 amino acids: CAWSVPTGGNTEAFF. The CDR3 coding sequence is TGTGCCTGGAGTGTCCCAACGGGGGGCAACACTGAAGCTTTCTTT.

This clone rates as large (0.1 to 1%). The same CDR3 arises from other DNA sequences in this sample as well. The J gene is TRBJ2-7, the V gene TRBV5-1; D not certain. The V end was cut by 0 bases, the J end by 4 bases, with 8 bases between. The CDR3 contains 13 residues. Germline V gene lookup returns CDR1 SGHRS and CDR2 YFSETQ. This chain's CDR3 is CASSLGAGYEQYF. The CDR3 DNA reads TGCGCCAGCAGCTTGGGAGCTGGATACGAGCAGTACTTC.

The V gene is TRBV5-1, the J gene TRBJ2-4; 14 bases align to TRBD2. This CDR3 has 16 amino acids. The ends lost 4 bases at V and 4 bases at J; junction bases unmatched: 4. Germline CDR1 is SGHRS and CDR2 is YFSETQ. CDR3 sequence: CASSPGLAGEKNIQYF. For the CDR3, the DNA is TGCGCCAGCAGCCCGGGACTAGCGGGGGAGAAAAACATTCAGTACTTC.

The rearrangement links TRBV7-9 to TRBJ1-2, with TRBD1 as a possible D gene (6 bases). CDR1 is SEHNR, CDR2 FQNEAQ, per germline (reference sequence). The V end lost 2 bases, the J end lost 3 bases, and 13 bases lay between the germline ends. This CDR3 is built from 15 residues. CDR3: CASSLIGGHDYGYTF. Here the CDR3 DNA reads TGTGCCAGCAGCTTAATAGGGGGGCACGACTATGGCTACACCTTC. The full variable domain, in which reference TRBV7-9 and TRBJ1-2 provide the parts outside the CDR3, is DTGVSQNPRHKITKRGQNVTFRCDPISEHNRLYWYRQTLGQGPEFLTYFQNEAQLEKSRLLSDRFSAERPKGSFSTLEIQRTEQGDSAMYLCASSLIGGHDYGYTFGSGTRLTVV.

This clone was counted a single time. The identical CDR3 is also encoded by other nucleotide sequences in the sample. This CDR3 reads CASSLRTYNEQFF. The CDR3 region has the DNA TGTGCCAGCAGCTTACGGACATACAATGAGCAGTTCTTC. V usage is TRBV7-6 and J usage is TRBJ2-1; possible D gene TRBD1, 5 bases. Trimming took off 2 bases at V and 4 bases at J, with 6 bases between the two ends. The CDR3 consists of 13 residues. Per germline, CDR1 SGHVS and CDR2 FNYEAQ.

J is TRBJ2-7 and V is TRBV11-2; 7 nucleotides agree with TRBD1. CDR3 length equals 15 residues. The V and J ends lost 0 bases and 1 base, in that order; junction bases with no gene match: 3. The germline V gene encodes CDR1 SGHAT and CDR2 FQNNGV. The DNA of the CDR3 is TGTGCCAGCAGCTTAGACACGACAGGGTCCTACGAGCAGTACTTC. Its translation: CASSLDTTGSYEQYF.

This clone was seen only once. The chain employs TRBV19 and TRBJ1-6, with a weak D call TRBD1 (6 bases). Germline CDR1 LNHDA, CDR2 SQIVND (reference sequence). Deletions cut 6 bases from V and 3 bases from J, with 15 bases between. The CDR3 consists of 16 residues. CDR3 amino acids: CASSETGFRYNSPLHF. For the CDR3, the DNA is TGTGCCAGTAGCGAGACAGGTTTTCGCTATAATTCACCCCTCCACTTT.

This clone was found a few times. The V call is TRBV11-3, the J call TRBJ2-3; D gene uncertain. Germline values: CDR1 SGHNT, CDR2 YENEEA. V was clipped by 1 base and J by 6 bases, with 8 bases between them. CDR3 length: 13 residues. The CDR3 sequence: CASSLAPYDTQYF. DNA for the CDR3: TGTGCCAGCAGCTTAGCCCCTTATGATACGCAGTATTTT.

V is TRBV14 and J is TRBJ2-1; 11 nucleotides line up with TRBD1. This CDR3 is 17 amino acids long. After removal of 5 bases from V and 2 bases from J, the junction contained 8 bases not matched to a gene. From germline, CDR1 is SGHDN and CDR2 FVKESK. In nucleotides, the CDR3 is TGTGCCAGCAGCGGGCACGAGGGACAGGGGGCCTACAATGAGCAGTTCTTC. This sequence encodes CASSGHEGQGAYNEQFF.

The V gene is TRBV29-1, the J gene TRBJ2-1; the match to TRBD1 covers 8 bases. This CDR3 has 14 amino acids. V was pared by 3 bases and J by 3 bases, with 4 bases of the junction left unmatched. Germline V gene sequence: CDR1 SQVTM, CDR2 ANQGSEA. CDR3 loop: CSVDGTGGYNEQFF. The CDR3 DNA sequence: TGCAGCGTTGATGGGACAGGCGGCTACAATGAGCAGTTCTTC.

V is TRBV9 and J is TRBJ2-1, with 13 bases matching TRBD2. This CDR3 is 16 amino acids long. The V gene end was trimmed by 4 bases and the J gene end by 8 bases; junction bases not matched to a gene: 9. Germline-derived CDR1 and CDR2 are SGDLS and YYNGEE. Here the CDR3 reads CASSISGTSGVDEQFF. The CDR3 bases are TGTGCCAGCAGCATCTCCGGGACTAGCGGGGTGGATGAGCAGTTCTTC.

The V gene is TRBV5-1, the J gene TRBJ1-4, with TRBD1 identical over 7 bases. CDR1 is SGHRS, CDR2 YFSETQ, per germline. The V segment lost 4 bases and the J segment 10 bases; nucleotides outside the gene matches: 13. The CDR3 sequence is 15 residues long. This CDR3 is CASSTETGEMRKLFF. The CDR3 DNA follows: TGCGCCAGCAGCACAGAAACAGGGGAGATGAGAAAACTGTTTTTT.

V usage is TRBV28 and J usage is TRBJ1-1, with D possibly matching TRBD1 (6 bases). The CDR3 totals 13 residues. Germline V gene data show CDR1 as MDHEN and CDR2 as SYDVKM. V lost 8 bases and J 5 bases, leaving 15 bases between the germline ends. CDR3 protein: CASGNREGTEAFF. CDR3 sequence (DNA): TGTGCCAGCGGCAACAGGGAGGGGACTGAAGCTTTCTTT. Based on the CDR3 plus reference TRBV28 and TRBJ1-1, the full variable domain is DVKVTQSSRYLVKRTGEKVFLECVQDMDHENMFWYRQDPGLGLRLIYFSYDVKMKEKGDIPEGYSVSREKKERFSLILESASTNQTSMYLCASGNREGTEAFFGQGTRLTVV.

In this sample, this clone turned up once. V usage is TRBV5-1 and J usage is TRBJ2-1; D gene uncertain. Trimming took 1 base from V and 4 from J, leaving 0 bases between them. The CDR3 length is 11 residues. Germline CDR1 SGHRS, CDR2 YFSETQ. Here the CDR3 reads CASSLYNEQFF. CDR3 bases: TGCGCCAGCAGCTTGTACAATGAGCAGTTCTTC.